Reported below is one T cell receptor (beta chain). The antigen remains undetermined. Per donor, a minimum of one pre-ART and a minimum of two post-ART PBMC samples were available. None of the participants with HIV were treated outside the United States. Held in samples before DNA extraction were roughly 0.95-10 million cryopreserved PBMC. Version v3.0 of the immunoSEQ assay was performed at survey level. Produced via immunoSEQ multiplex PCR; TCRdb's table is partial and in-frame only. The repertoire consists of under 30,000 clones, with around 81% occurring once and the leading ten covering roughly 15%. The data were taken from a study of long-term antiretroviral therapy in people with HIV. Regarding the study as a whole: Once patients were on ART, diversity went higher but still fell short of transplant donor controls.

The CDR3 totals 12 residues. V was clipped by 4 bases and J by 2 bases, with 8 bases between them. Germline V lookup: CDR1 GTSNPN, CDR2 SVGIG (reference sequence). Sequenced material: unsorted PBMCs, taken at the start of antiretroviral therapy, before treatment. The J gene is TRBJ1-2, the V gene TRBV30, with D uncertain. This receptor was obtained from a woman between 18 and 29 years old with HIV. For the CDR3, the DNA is TGTGCCTGGAACGAGGGAAACTATGGCTACACCTTC. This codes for CAWNEGNYGYTF. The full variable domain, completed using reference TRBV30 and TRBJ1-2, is SQTIHQWPATLVQPVGSPLSLECTVEGTSNPNLYWYRQAAGRGLQLLFYSVGIGQISSEVPQNLSASRPQDRQFILSSKKLLLSDSGFYLCAWNEGNYGYTFGSGTRLTVV.